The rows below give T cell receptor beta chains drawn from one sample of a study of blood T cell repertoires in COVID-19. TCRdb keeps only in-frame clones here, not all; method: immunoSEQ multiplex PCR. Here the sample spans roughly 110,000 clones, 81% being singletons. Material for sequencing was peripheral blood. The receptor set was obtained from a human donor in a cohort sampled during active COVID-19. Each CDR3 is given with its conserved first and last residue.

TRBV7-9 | CASSLDAGYSNQPQHF
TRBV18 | CASSPFSRVGTGELFF
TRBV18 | CASSPPLTGPNEKLFF
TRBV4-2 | CASSQVGLAYEQYF
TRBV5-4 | CASSLAPGGSIYEQYF
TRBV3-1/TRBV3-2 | CASSQGSGSHQPQHF
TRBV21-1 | CASSKRDRVCRRETQYF
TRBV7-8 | CASSQFPTELVPDTQYF
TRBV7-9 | CASRPDITGSEQYF
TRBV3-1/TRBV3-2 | CASSQSIRSGNTIYF
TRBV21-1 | CASRVRQGASEAFF
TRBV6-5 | CASRTGQTSNQPQHF
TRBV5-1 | CASSPNQETQYF
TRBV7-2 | CASSAYWSSYNEQFF
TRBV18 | CASSLTTSVSEQFF
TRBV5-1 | CASSAGTSTAEQYF
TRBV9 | CASSVTSAPGYGYTF
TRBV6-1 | CASSALGGAVDIAEAFF
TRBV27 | CASSLRGSLYEQYF
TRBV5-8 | CASSLGLGGTVYEQYF
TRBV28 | CASSYGLAGGETQYF
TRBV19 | CASSMGRGNSGANVLTF
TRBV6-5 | CAGSYTGQGAVAFF
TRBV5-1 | CASSTSAGGLSNEKLFF
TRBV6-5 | CATFGKTNSNQPQHF
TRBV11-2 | CASSSRGLTYNSPLHF